These 12 T cell receptor beta chains were sequenced from one sample in a study of blood T cells in healthy people across ages. A J-beta primer mix and a sample-barcoded 5' primer were used in a second PCR of about 7 to 12 cycles. Each CDR3 protein is one row after TCRdb ran MiXCR on the 5' RACE reads. The sample holds roughly 800,000 distinct CDR3 sequences; just under 25% are singletons and the top ten take 8% to 10%. Another study also made use of these data, one on T cells of mothers and their children.

The source material was blood. The receptors stem from a boy between 10 and 17 years old in good health.

This clonotype was seen repeatedly, ten times or more. The chain links TRBV7-9 to TRBJ2-5; a possible D gene is TRBD2 (6 bases). Germline lookup yields CDR1 SEHNR and CDR2 FQNEAQ (reference sequence). Trimming removed 2 bases from V and 1 base from J, with 8 bases in between. The CDR3 is made up of 14 amino acids. The CDR3 region has the DNA TGTGCCAGCAGCTTACGGGACTCCCAAGAGACCCAGTACTTC. It translates to CASSLRDSQETQYF.

This clonotype was detected a few times. The gene calls are TRBV12-3 or TRBV12-4 and TRBJ1-3, with unresolved D. The CDR3 runs to 15 residues. V was trimmed by 2 bases and J by 1 base, leaving 9 bases between them. CDR3 amino acids: CASSLFPGSGNTIYF. The CDR3 bases are TGTGCCAGCAGTTTATTCCCGGGGTCTGGAAACACCATATATTTT.

The rearrangement joins TRBV11-2 to TRBJ2-1, with unresolved D. The V and J ends lost 5 bases and 4 bases respectively, with 9 bases between them. Germline V gene lookup returns CDR1 SGHAT and CDR2 FQNNGV. CDR3 length: 13 residues. CDR3 protein: CASSLPWYNEQFF. CDR3 sequence (DNA): TGTGCCAGCAGCCTGCCCTGGTACAATGAGCAGTTCTTC.

This clonotype was counted a few times. The gene calls are TRBV5-1 and TRBJ1-1; D unresolved. The CDR3 length is 13 residues. Germline V CDR1 and CDR2: SGHRS, YFSETQ. Trimming cost V 6 bases and J 1 base, with 10 bases left between them. CDR3 in DNA: TGCGCCAGCACCGGCTTAACGAACACTGAAGCTTTCTTT. Protein sequence: CASTGLTNTEAFF.

The sample holds one count of this clonotype. This chain connects TRBV5-1 to TRBJ2-5; D remains unclear. The CDR3 is 16 amino acids. From germline, CDR1 is SGHRS and CDR2 YFSETQ. Trimming took off 1 base at V and 4 bases at J, with 17 bases between the two ends. The CDR3 loop is CASSLQTGLVGETQYF. In nucleotides, the CDR3 is TGCGCCAGCAGCTTGCAGACCGGGCTCGTGGGAGAGACCCAGTACTTC.

The chain recombines TRBV12-3 or TRBV12-4 with TRBJ2-5; 11 bases fit TRBD2. The ends lost 5 bases at V and 0 bases at J; junction bases unmatched: 8. The CDR3 totals 17 residues. CDR3 amino acids: CASSLGSGGAYQETQYF. The CDR3 DNA sequence: TGTGCCAGCAGTCTCGGTAGCGGGGGGGCCTACCAAGAGACCCAGTACTTC.

The chain joins TRBV6-6 to TRBJ1-2; D perhaps matches TRBD1 (5 bases). CDR3 length equals 12 residues. The germline gives CDR1 MNHNY, CDR2 SVGAGI (reference sequence). V shed 8 bases and J shed 10 bases, with 17 bases lying between them. DNA for the CDR3: TGTGCCAGCCTTGAGGGGATGTTCGACTACACCTTC. Its translation is CASLEGMFDYTF.

The chain links TRBV11-2 to TRBJ2-1; D might be TRBD2 (6 bases). CDR3 length equals 16 residues. V lost 5 bases to trimming and J lost 0 bases, with 14 bases between them. The germline V gene has CDR1 SGHAT and CDR2 FQNNGV. In DNA, the CDR3 is TGTGCCAGCAGCCACCACTTAGCGGACTCCTACAATGAGCAGTTCTTC. Protein: CASSHHLADSYNEQFF.

Notes on this clonotype: Being one base from a much bigger clone, this may be a read error. This chain connects TRBV29-1 to TRBJ2-1; perhaps TRBD1 as D (6 bases). The CDR3 has 11 residues. The V and J ends lost 7 bases and 4 bases respectively, with 8 bases between them. CDR1 and CDR2 (germline): SQVTM, ANQGSEA. The CDR3 nucleotides read TGCAGCGGTGACAGGTACAATGAGCAGTTCTTC. This encodes CSGDRYNEQFF.

V and J are TRBV6-5 and TRBJ2-5; 9 nucleotides match TRBD1. The J call may be faulty, since TRBJ2-1 better matches the DNA end. This CDR3 is built from 14 residues. Germline V CDR1 and CDR2: MNHEY, SVGAGI. The chain's CDR3 is CASRTGGLSNEQFF. As DNA, the CDR3 is TGTGCCAGCCGAACAGGGGGCCTCTCCAATGAGCAGTTCTTC.

This clonotype was counted only a few times. The gene calls are TRBV25-1 and TRBJ2-1, with D possibly matching TRBD1 (5 bases). Trimming removed 0 bases from V and 4 bases from J, with 16 bases in between. The CDR3 sequence is 17 residues long. Germline V CDR1 and CDR2: MGHDK, SYGVNS. CDR3 DNA sequence: TGTGCCAGCAGTGAATACTTCACAGGCCAGGGATACAATGAGCAGTTCTTC. This sequence encodes CASSEYFTGQGYNEQFF.

CDR3 sequence reads: CSVRFAGALNNEQFF. The DNA of the CDR3 is TGCAGCGTGCGCTTTGCGGGAGCCTTAAACAATGAGCAGTTCTTC. This chain uses TRBV29-1 with TRBJ2-1; 7 bases match TRBD2. The CDR3 is made up of 15 amino acids. The V gene's germline CDR1 is SQVTM and CDR2 ANQGSEA. V was pared by 6 bases and J by 5 bases, with 13 bases of the junction left unmatched.